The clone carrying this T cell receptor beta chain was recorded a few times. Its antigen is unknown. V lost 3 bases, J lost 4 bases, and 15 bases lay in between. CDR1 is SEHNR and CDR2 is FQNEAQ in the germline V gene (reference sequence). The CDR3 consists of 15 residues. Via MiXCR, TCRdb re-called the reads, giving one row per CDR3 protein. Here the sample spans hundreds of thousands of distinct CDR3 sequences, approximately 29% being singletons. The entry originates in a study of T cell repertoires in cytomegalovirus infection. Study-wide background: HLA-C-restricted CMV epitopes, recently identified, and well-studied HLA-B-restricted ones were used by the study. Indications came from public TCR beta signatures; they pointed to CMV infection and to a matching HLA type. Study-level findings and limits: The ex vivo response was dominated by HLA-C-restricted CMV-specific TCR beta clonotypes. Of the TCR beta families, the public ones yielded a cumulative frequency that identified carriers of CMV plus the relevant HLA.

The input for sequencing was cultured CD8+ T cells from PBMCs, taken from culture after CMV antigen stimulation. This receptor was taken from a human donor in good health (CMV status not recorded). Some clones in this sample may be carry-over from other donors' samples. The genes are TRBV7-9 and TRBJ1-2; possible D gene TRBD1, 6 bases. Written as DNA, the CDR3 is TGTGCCAGCAGCTTGCCCGGACAGAGAGGCTATGGCTACACCTTC. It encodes CASSLPGQRGYGYTF.